This entry lists 22 T cell receptor beta chains sequenced from one sample in a study of shared clonotypes between healthy human individuals. Sequencing was performed with immunoSEQ multiplex PCR; in TCRdb, only in-frame clones are kept and a portion is missing. The data hold roughly 500,000 clones, with approximately 84% observed a single time. The sample comprised PBMCs. Receptors originate from a woman aged 40 to 55 in good health. Some clones in this sample may be carry-over from other donors' samples.

With regard to this clone: Since a far larger clone is one base different, this is likely a read error. The chain has TRBV7-9 and TRBJ2-5; TRBD2 is a possible D gene (6 bases). The last part of the DNA fits TRBJ2-7 better; the J call may be wrong. The CDR3 is 13 amino acids. CDR1 SEHNR and CDR2 FQNEAQ come from the germline V gene (reference sequence). This CDR3 reads CASSTRLDGEQYF. CDR3 bases: TGTGCCAGCAGCACGCGACTAGACGGCGAGCAGTACTTC.

About this clone itself: It is likely a read error: a sequence one base away is far more abundant. The chain uses TRBV9 and TRBJ1-5; TRBD1 matches at 7 bases. This CDR3 comprises 15 residues. Per the germline V gene, CDR1 is SGDLS and CDR2 is YYNGEE. CDR3 sequence: CTSSVEGARGQPQHF. The CDR3 DNA is TGTACCAGCAGCGTAGAGGGGGCGCGGGGACAGCCCCAGCATTTT.

V and J are TRBV7-2 and TRBJ2-1, with D hard to call. Germline CDR1 is SGHTA and CDR2 is FQGNSA. The CDR3 covers 13 residues. The V gene lost 1 base and the J gene lost 2 bases, with 3 bases spanning the gap. The CDR3 loop reads CASSLGPYNEQFF. CDR3 bases: TGTGCCAGCAGCTTAGGCCCCTACAATGAGCAGTTCTTC.

CDR3 in DNA: TGTGCCAGCAGCTTATCCCACTTAGCCGGGGAGCTGTTTTTT. This codes for CASSLSHLAGELFF. V is TRBV7-3 and J is TRBJ2-2; D remains ambiguous. The CDR3 has 14 amino acids. With 2 bases removed from V and 6 bases from J, the gap between germline ends came to 10 bases. Germline CDR1 is SGHTA and CDR2 is FQGTGA.

This clone has a single count. V usage is TRBV28 and J usage is TRBJ2-5, with D perhaps matching TRBD1 (5 bases). Deletions cut 7 bases from V and 5 bases from J, with 11 bases between. The length of the CDR3 is 12 residues. The germline CDR1 and CDR2 sequences are MDHEN and SYDVKM. CDR3 nucleotides: TGTGCCAGCACAGGGAACGGGGAGACCCAGTACTTC. Amino acids: CASTGNGETQYF.

The chain uses TRBV15 and TRBJ2-2; 9 bases align to TRBD2. J lost 8 bases, V lost 5 bases, and 12 bases had no gene match. Per the germline V gene, CDR1 is LNHNV and CDR2 is YYDKDF (reference sequence). The CDR3 is 16 residues long. This chain's CDR3 is CATSAGTSPWLGELFF. The CDR3, as DNA: TGTGCCACCAGCGCCGGGACTAGCCCCTGGTTGGGGGAGCTGTTTTTT.

In the case of this clone: This is likely an artifact of a read error, given a far larger clone one base away. CDR3 region: CASSEGVNQPRHF. The CDR3 DNA sequence: TGTGCCAGCAGTGAAGGAGTAAATCAGCCCCGGCATTTT. The J gene is TRBJ1-5, the V gene TRBV6-1; D unclear. Germline loops: CDR1 MNHNS, CDR2 SASEGT. CDR3 size: 13 residues.

This chain connects TRBV6-1 to TRBJ2-2; 11 nucleotides match TRBD2. V shed 7 bases, J shed 3 bases, and the junction held 1 base outside the gene matches. The CDR3 consists of 14 residues. Germline V CDR1 and CDR2: MNHNS, SASEGT. CDR3: CASTLAGDTGELFF. The DNA for the CDR3 is TGTGCCAGCACACTAGCGGGAGACACCGGGGAGCTGTTTTTT.

The chain employs TRBV2 and TRBJ1-2, with a tentative D call TRBD1 (5 bases). CDR1 is SNHLY and CDR2 is FYNNEI in the germline V gene. V lost 6 bases and J 3 bases, leaving 8 bases between the germline ends. The CDR3 extends over 12 amino acids. CDR3 DNA sequence: TGTGCCAGCAGCGACAGTCACTATGGCTACACCTTC. The encoded protein is CASSDSHYGYTF. The complete variable domain, with remaining parts taken from reference TRBV2 and TRBJ1-2, reads EPEVTQTPSHQVTQMGQEVILRCVPISNHLYFYWYRQILGQKVEFLVSFYNNEISEKSEIFDDQFSVERPDGSNFTLKIRSTKLEDSAMYFCASSDSHYGYTFGSGTRLTVV.

The V call is TRBV7-9, the J call TRBJ2-7; D gene unclear. Looked up from germline, CDR1 is SEHNR and CDR2 is FQNEAQ (reference sequence). V lost 1 base and J lost 5, with 6 bases in between. The CDR3 extends over 12 amino acids. CDR3 in DNA: TGTGCCAGCAGCTTAGGTTTCCACGAGCAGTACTTC. Its translation is CASSLGFHEQYF. Full variable domain (missing parts from reference TRBV7-9 and TRBJ2-7): DTGVSQNPRHKITKRGQNVTFRCDPISEHNRLYWYRQTLGQGPEFLTYFQNEAQLEKSRLLSDRFSAERPKGSFSTLEIQRTEQGDSAMYLCASSLGFHEQYFGPGTRLTVT.

Worth noting for this clone: This is likely an artifact of a read error, given a far larger clone one base away. This chain joins TRBV5-6 and TRBJ2-7; 7 positions match TRBD2. This CDR3 is 17 amino acids long. The junction had 20 bases not matched to a gene; V was cut back by 6 bases and J by 5 bases. Germline V CDR1 and CDR2: SGHDT, YYEEEE. CDR3 in amino acids: CASIAWQLREPEDEQYF. CDR3 in DNA: TGTGCCAGCATCGCCTGGCAATTGCGGGAGCCGGAGGACGAGCAGTACTTC.

The chain links TRBV18 to TRBJ2-7; D might be TRBD2 (5 bases). V was trimmed by 4 bases and J by 2 bases, leaving 12 bases between them. The CDR3 covers 14 residues. From germline, CDR1 is KGHSH and CDR2 LQKENI. CDR3 region: CASSLSGLAYEQYF. CDR3 nucleotides: TGTGCCAGCTCACTGTCGGGGTTGGCCTACGAGCAGTACTTC.

V usage is TRBV29-1 and J usage is TRBJ1-5; 9 nucleotides align to TRBD1. Germline CDR1 is SQVTM and CDR2 is ANQGSEA. Trimming removed 4 bases from V and 3 bases from J; junction bases left unmatched: 1. There are 13 residues in the CDR3. CDR3 region: CSVGDRDNQPQHF. The CDR3 coding sequence is TGCAGCGTTGGGGACAGGGACAATCAGCCCCAGCATTTT.

Concerning this clone: One base separates it from a far larger clone, so it is likely a read error. The chain uses TRBV4-2 and TRBJ2-3; D not resolved. There are 19 residues in the CDR3. V was shortened by 2 bases and J by 0 bases, with 21 bases between the two germline ends. Germline V lookup: CDR1 LGHNA, CDR2 YNFKEQ. CDR3 bases: TGTGCCAGCAGCCAAACCCGCCAGGTGGTGAGCTTTAGCACAGATACGCAGTATTTT. Translation gives CASSQTRQVVSFSTDTQYF.

This chain links TRBV5-6 with TRBJ2-7; D gene uncertain. The CDR3 has 17 amino acids. With 4 bases removed from V and 5 bases from J, the gap between germline ends came to 25 bases. CDR1 is SGHDT, CDR2 YYEEEE, per germline. The CDR3 region is CASSLLGGTTIPNEQYF. The DNA for the CDR3 is TGTGCCAGCAGCCTTCTGGGTGGAACAACGATCCCCAACGAGCAGTACTTC.

On this clone itself: A far larger clone is off by one base, so a read error is likely. The gene calls are TRBV7-2 and TRBJ2-3; the match to TRBD2 covers 7 bases. V dropped 5 bases and J dropped 12; count of bases not matched to a gene: 8. The CDR3 is 12 residues long. Germline loops: CDR1 SGHTA, CDR2 FQGNSA. This CDR3 reads CASSLTWTSQYF. CDR3 DNA: TGTGCCAGCAGCCTTACCTGGACTAGTCAGTATTTT.

Concerning this clone: A read error likely explains this, since a far larger clone differs by one base. This sample includes further DNA sequences coding for the same CDR3. This chain uses TRBV7-2 with TRBJ2-6, with D uncertain. The CDR3 spans 16 residues. V lost 2 bases, J lost 1 base, and 9 bases lay in between. Germline CDR1 and CDR2: SGHTA and FQGNSA. CDR3 DNA: TGTGCCAGCAGCTTAATGCGGATTTCTGGGGCCAACGTCCTGACTTTC. Amino acids: CASSLMRISGANVLTF.

This clone was seen a handful of times. The V call is TRBV9, the J call TRBJ2-4; 9 nucleotides align to TRBD1. The germline V gene has CDR1 SGDLS and CDR2 YYNGEE. This CDR3 spans 15 amino acids. The V gene end was trimmed by 3 bases and the J gene end by 7 bases; junction bases not matched to a gene: 8. This CDR3 is CASSAGLGQGNIQYF. CDR3 nucleotide sequence: TGTGCCAGCAGCGCAGGACTAGGACAGGGGAACATTCAGTACTTC.

V gene TRBV28 combines with J gene TRBJ2-7; 10 positions agree with TRBD2. The CDR3 spans 14 residues. J was trimmed by 5 bases and V by 7 bases; bases with no gene match: 8. CDR1 and CDR2 from the germline V gene are MDHEN and SYDVKM. This chain's CDR3 is CASTLGLAGDEQYF. The CDR3 DNA reads TGTGCCAGCACCCTTGGGCTAGCGGGGGACGAGCAGTACTTC. Supplemented by reference TRBV28 and TRBJ2-7, the full variable domain reads DVKVTQSSRYLVKRTGEKVFLECVQDMDHENMFWYRQDPGLGLRLIYFSYDVKMKEKGDIPEGYSVSREKKERFSLILESASTNQTSMYLCASTLGLAGDEQYFGPGTRLTVT.

This clone was detected a few times. The chain employs TRBV6-6 and TRBJ2-7, with 7 nucleotides matching TRBD1. Germline values: CDR1 MNHNY, CDR2 SVGAGI (reference sequence). With 0 bases clipped from V and 4 bases from J, the junction kept 6 bases outside the gene matches. This CDR3 has 15 residues. The CDR3 loop reads CASSYSGTAVYEQYF. The CDR3 nucleotides read TGTGCCAGCAGTTACTCGGGGACAGCTGTGTACGAGCAGTACTTC.

The genes are TRBV30 and TRBJ2-1; D ambiguous. Trimming removed 4 bases at V and 0 bases at J, with 10 bases between. CDR3 length: 14 amino acids. CDR1 and CDR2 (germline): GTSNPN, SVGIG (reference sequence). CDR3 in amino acids: CAWTPTSSYNEQFF. DNA for the CDR3: TGTGCCTGGACCCCCACATCCTCCTACAATGAGCAGTTCTTC.

The table lists this clone with a few counts. This sequence joins TRBV6-6 and TRBJ2-3; perhaps D is TRBD1 or TRBD2 (5 bases each). With 9 bases removed from V and 1 base from J, the gap between germline ends came to 14 bases. The CDR3 spans 14 residues. Germline CDR1 is MNHNY and CDR2 is SVGAGI (reference sequence). The DNA of the CDR3 is TGTGCCAGTAGGGAAGGGACCCGCACAGATACGCAGTATTTT. Its protein is CASREGTRTDTQYF.